This TCR beta chain was profiled in a study of T cell changes during pregnancy in multiple sclerosis (dated by TCRdb to about 2019). Regarding the study in general: Changes in the T cell repertoire over the course of pregnancy were examined in this study in women with multiple sclerosis.

About this clone: It has no known antigen specificity. Base qualities are not recorded, but no much larger clone differs from it by a single base.

The germline V gene yields SNHLY for CDR1 and FYNNEI for CDR2. The CDR3, from cysteine to phenylalanine, totals 15 residues. CDR3 DNA only is kept here, 45 bases in frame from base 1. V loses 6 bases at its end and J loses 7 bases; junction bases beyond the gene matches: 6. The library was obtained by the immunoSEQ multiplex PCR assay. Not all clones reach the TCRdb copy of this immuneACCESS table, which keeps in-frame sequences only. Checked studies attribute under half of the gap to unresolved V genes and leave the rest unexplained. A total of around 60,000 clones appear in this sample, around 93% of them only once. Of the sample, approximately 0.35% falls within the top ten clones.

The sequence is built from TRBV2 and TRBJ2-1, with 13 central nucleotides matching TRBD2. Sequencing used CD4+ T cells from peripheral blood mononuclear cells, obtained before pregnancy. This receptor was taken from a female donor with multiple sclerosis, enrolled in a pregnancy study. The bases are TGTGCCAGCAGCCCACTAGCGGGAGGGTATAATGAGCAGTTCTTC. Translated, it gives CASSPLAGGYNEQFF.